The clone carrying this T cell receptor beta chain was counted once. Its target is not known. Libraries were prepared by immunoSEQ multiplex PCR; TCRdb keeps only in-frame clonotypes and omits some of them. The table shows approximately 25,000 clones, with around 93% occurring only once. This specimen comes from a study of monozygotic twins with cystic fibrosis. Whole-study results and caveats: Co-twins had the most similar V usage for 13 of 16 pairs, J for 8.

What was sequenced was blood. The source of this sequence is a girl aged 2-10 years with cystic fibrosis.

CDR3 nucleotide sequence: TGTGCCAGCAGCACGGGACAGGGGTTCAATCAGCCCCAGCATTTT. Translation: CASSTGQGFNQPQHF. This chain connects TRBV9 to TRBJ1-5, with 10 bases aligning to TRBD1. The CDR3 runs to 15 residues. Per germline, CDR1 SGDLS and CDR2 YYNGEE. J lost 3 bases, V lost 4 bases, and 4 bases had no gene match.